Below are 21 T cell receptor beta chains sequenced from a single sample in a study of technical replicates of blood from a handful of donors. The assay was immunoSEQ multiplex PCR, and TCRdb's table has in-frame clones only and misses some. Counted here are over 70,000 clones, around 96% occurring once; the ten biggest clones make up approximately 0.4%. Sequencing was carried out using T cells isolated from PBMCs. Every receptor here comes from a human donor in good health.

The chain uses TRBV30 and TRBJ2-5, with 11 bases identical to TRBD2. Germline values: CDR1 GTSNPN, CDR2 SVGIG (reference sequence). This CDR3 region has 14 residues. V was pared by 3 bases and J by 5 bases, with 5 bases of the junction left unmatched. DNA for the CDR3: TGTGCCTGGAGGGCTAGCGGGAGGTCGGAGACCCAGTACTTC. Amino acid sequence: CAWRASGRSETQYF.

The gene calls are TRBV7-9 and TRBJ2-5; 13 positions agree with TRBD2. The CDR3 has 15 residues. Trimming took 4 bases from V and 5 from J; bases not matched to a gene: 4. Looked up from germline, CDR1 is SEHNR and CDR2 is FQNEAQ (reference sequence). Here the CDR3 reads CASSSATSGRETQYF. The CDR3 region has the DNA TGTGCCAGCAGCTCTGCGACTAGCGGGAGGGAGACCCAGTACTTC.

V usage is TRBV7-9 and J usage is TRBJ2-2; no firm D call. From germline, CDR1 is SEHNR and CDR2 FQNEAQ (reference sequence). The CDR3 contains 14 residues. Trimming removed 1 base at V and 5 bases at J, with 8 bases between. The CDR3 coding sequence is TGTGCCAGCAGCTTAGACAGTAATACCGGGGAGCTGTTTTTT. Translating it yields CASSLDSNTGELFF.

The chain has TRBV7-8 and TRBJ2-2, with a tentative D call TRBD2 (5 bases). CDR3 length: 13 residues. V shed 5 bases and J shed 7 bases, with 11 bases lying between them. Germline CDR1 reads SGHVS; CDR2 reads FQNEAQ. CDR3 region: CASSPFRGGELFF. The CDR3 region has the DNA TGTGCCAGCAGCCCCTTTCGGGGCGGGGAGCTGTTTTTT. Using reference TRBV7-8 and TRBJ2-2 for the parts outside the CDR3, the full variable domain is GAGVSQSPRYKVAKRGQDVALRCDPISGHVSLFWYQQALGQGPEFLTYFQNEAQLDKSGLPSDRFFAERPEGSVSTLKIQRTQQEDSAVYLCASSPFRGGELFFGEGSRLTVL.

The V gene is TRBV2, the J gene TRBJ2-2; weak D call: TRBD1 (6 bases). Germline V lookup: CDR1 SNHLY, CDR2 FYNNEI. CDR3 length equals 15 residues. Trimming stripped 7 bases from V and 7 bases from J, with 19 bases between. In nucleotides, the CDR3 is TGTGCCAGCACGGTCCGGGACAAAAGTCTCGGGGAGCTGTTTTTT. Protein: CASTVRDKSLGELFF.

The V call is TRBV4-1, the J call TRBJ2-2; 9 bases line up with TRBD2. With V trimmed by 1 base and J by 0 bases, 6 bases remained unmatched. The CDR3 contains 18 residues. CDR1 is MGHRA, CDR2 YSYEKL, per germline. In DNA form, the CDR3 reads TGCGCCAGCAGCCAAGTCGGGAGCGGGAGGTCGAACACCGGGGAGCTGTTTTTT. This sequence encodes CASSQVGSGRSNTGELFF.

This chain links TRBV4-1 with TRBJ1-5; D is possibly TRBD1 (5 bases). Trimming pared 1 base from V and 2 bases from J, leaving 15 bases between. Germline lookup yields CDR1 MGHRA and CDR2 YSYEKL. This CDR3 contains 17 residues. CDR3 protein: CASSQGWRGTGNQPQHF. DNA for the CDR3: TGCGCCAGCAGCCAAGGGTGGAGGGGTACGGGCAATCAGCCCCAGCATTTT.

The CDR3 DNA follows: TGTGCCAGCAGCCCCCGCCTGCGGGGGGAGAACAATGAGCAGTTCTTC. This gives the protein CASSPRLRGENNEQFF. J is TRBJ2-1 and V is TRBV7-9; 8 bases match TRBD2. Germline-derived CDR1 and CDR2 are SEHNR and FQNEAQ (reference sequence). V gave up 5 bases and J gave up 5 bases; unmatched junction bases: 11. This CDR3 has 16 residues.

The rearrangement joins TRBV10-3 to TRBJ2-5; TRBD1 matches 7 bases. Germline loops: CDR1 ENHRY, CDR2 SYGVKD. The CDR3 runs 15 residues. The ends lost 2 bases at V and 3 bases at J; junction bases unmatched: 6. CDR3 DNA sequence: TGTGCCATCAGTGAGGCCGGGACAGCTAAAGAGACCCAGTACTTC. Its translation: CAISEAGTAKETQYF.

This clone came up a few times. The rearrangement uses TRBV30 and TRBJ1-1; D uncertain. Between the trimmed V and J ends, which lost 4 bases and 2 bases, there was a span of 5 bases. The CDR3 consists of 11 residues. Per germline, CDR1 GTSNPN and CDR2 SVGIG (reference sequence). CDR3 nucleotide sequence: TGTGCCTGGACAGTTAACACTGAAGCTTTCTTT. Amino acid sequence: CAWTVNTEAFF.

The gene calls are TRBV7-2 and TRBJ2-2, with TRBD1 identical over 7 bases. V shed 11 bases, J shed 1 base, and the junction held 19 bases outside the gene matches. The CDR3 spans 18 residues. Germline V lookup: CDR1 SGHTA, CDR2 FQGNSA. CDR3 residues: CASQGPRFPRLNTGELFF. The CDR3 nucleotides read TGTGCCTCACAGGGGCCCCGATTTCCCCGACTGAACACCGGGGAGCTGTTTTTT. The full variable domain, with the rest looked up from reference TRBV7-2 and TRBJ2-2, is GAGVSQSPSNKVTEKGKDVELRCDPISGHTALYWYRQSLGQGLEFLIYFQGNSAPDKSGLPSDRFSAERTGGSVSTLTIQRTQQEDSAVYLCASQGPRFPRLNTGELFFGEGSRLTVL.

The chain employs TRBV4-2 and TRBJ1-1; D is undetermined. The V and J ends lost 3 bases and 1 base respectively, with 9 bases between them. Germline-derived CDR1 and CDR2 are LGHNA and YNFKEQ. The CDR3 runs to 14 residues. Here the CDR3 DNA reads TGTGCCAGCAGCCACCCAGGCCCGAACACTGAAGCTTTCTTT. Translation gives CASSHPGPNTEAFF.

V and J are TRBV7-9 and TRBJ2-2; a weak D match, TRBD2 (5 bases). Trimming shortened V by 1 base and J by 0 bases, and 15 bases separated the two germline ends. The CDR3 spans 18 residues. Looked up from germline, CDR1 is SEHNR and CDR2 is FQNEAQ (reference sequence). The CDR3 sequence is CASSLEYGGRPNTGELFF. The CDR3 nucleotides are TGTGCCAGCAGCTTAGAGTATGGAGGACGGCCGAACACCGGGGAGCTGTTTTTT.

This clone has a single count. V gene TRBV4-2 combines with J gene TRBJ2-7; 9 bases are a match to TRBD2. Trimming removed 4 bases from V and 2 bases from J; junction bases left unmatched: 0. The CDR3 is made up of 13 amino acids. Germline V gene sequence: CDR1 LGHNA, CDR2 YNFKEQ. CDR3 nucleotides: TGTGCCAGCAGCCTAGCGGGAGCCTACGAGCAGTACTTC. This gives the protein CASSLAGAYEQYF.

The CDR3 here is CAWTGGVMETQYF. The CDR3 DNA sequence: TGTGCCTGGACAGGGGGCGTGATGGAGACCCAGTACTTC. The genes are TRBV30 and TRBJ2-5, with TRBD1 matching over 8 bases. Trimming took 4 bases from V and 5 from J; bases not matched to a gene: 6. Per the germline V gene, CDR1 is GTSNPN and CDR2 is SVGIG (reference sequence). The CDR3 loop spans 13 amino acids.

V gene TRBV15 combines with J gene TRBJ2-7; D is possibly TRBD2 (6 bases). In germline, CDR1 is LNHNV, CDR2 YYDKDF (reference sequence). The CDR3 contains 15 residues. Trimming stripped 0 bases from V and 4 bases from J, with 13 bases between. The CDR3 protein is CATSREREIGYEQYF. The CDR3 bases are TGTGCCACCAGCAGAGAACGGGAGATTGGGTACGAGCAGTACTTC.

The chain employs TRBV5-1 and TRBJ2-7, with 10 bases matching TRBD2. CDR3 size: 17 residues. CDR1 and CDR2 from the germline V gene are SGHRS and YFSETQ. V lost 2 bases, J lost 6 bases, and 14 bases stayed unmatched. The CDR3 region is CASSFAWASGSPGEQYF. Here the CDR3 DNA reads TGCGCCAGCAGCTTCGCCTGGGCTAGCGGGAGTCCCGGCGAGCAGTACTTC. The full variable domain, completed using reference TRBV5-1 and TRBJ2-7, is KAGVTQTPRYLIKTRGQQVTLSCSPISGHRSVSWYQQTPGQGLQFLFEYFSETQRNKGNFPGRFSGRQFSNSRSEMNVSTLELGDSALYLCASSFAWASGSPGEQYFGPGTRLTVT.

Regarding this clone: Additional DNA sequences in this sample encode the identical CDR3. The V call is TRBV7-9, the J call TRBJ2-7; D is unresolved. Per the germline V gene, CDR1 is SEHNR and CDR2 is FQNEAQ (reference sequence). There are 11 residues in the CDR3. Trimming pared 3 bases from V and 3 bases from J, leaving 3 bases between. The CDR3 here is CASSFSYEQYF. The CDR3 coding sequence is TGTGCCAGCAGCTTTAGCTACGAGCAGTACTTC. The full variable domain, rest sourced from reference TRBV7-9 and TRBJ2-7, is DTGVSQNPRHKITKRGQNVTFRCDPISEHNRLYWYRQTLGQGPEFLTYFQNEAQLEKSRLLSDRFSAERPKGSFSTLEIQRTEQGDSAMYLCASSFSYEQYFGPGTRLTVT.

The rearrangement joins TRBV2 to TRBJ2-6; a possible D gene is TRBD1 (5 bases). There are 14 residues in the CDR3. V dropped 2 bases and J dropped 3 bases, with 5 bases sitting between them. Germline V gene data show CDR1 as SNHLY and CDR2 as FYNNEI. CDR3 bases: TGTGCCAGCAGTGAACAGGGTGGGGCCAACGTCCTGACTTTC. It codes for CASSEQGGANVLTF.

This chain joins TRBV11-3 and TRBJ1-2; a possible D gene is TRBD1 (5 bases). Trimming left V 0 bases short and J 5 bases short, with 13 bases between. This CDR3 comprises 15 residues. CDR1 is SGHNT and CDR2 is YENEEA in the germline V gene. CDR3 loop: CASSLDLDGTYGYTF. In DNA, the CDR3 is TGTGCCAGCAGCTTAGATTTGGACGGGACTTATGGCTACACCTTC.

Turning to this clone: One end of the junction varies from germline; a read error may be responsible. The rearrangement joins TRBV5-1 to TRBJ1-1, with TRBD1 matching 7 bases. Per the germline V gene, CDR1 is SGHRS and CDR2 is YFSETQ. This CDR3 is 15 amino acids long. The CDR3 loop reads CASSLAPRGNAEAFF. CDR3 DNA sequence: TGCGCCAGCAGCTTGGCCCCCAGGGGGAACGCTGAAGCTTTCTTT.